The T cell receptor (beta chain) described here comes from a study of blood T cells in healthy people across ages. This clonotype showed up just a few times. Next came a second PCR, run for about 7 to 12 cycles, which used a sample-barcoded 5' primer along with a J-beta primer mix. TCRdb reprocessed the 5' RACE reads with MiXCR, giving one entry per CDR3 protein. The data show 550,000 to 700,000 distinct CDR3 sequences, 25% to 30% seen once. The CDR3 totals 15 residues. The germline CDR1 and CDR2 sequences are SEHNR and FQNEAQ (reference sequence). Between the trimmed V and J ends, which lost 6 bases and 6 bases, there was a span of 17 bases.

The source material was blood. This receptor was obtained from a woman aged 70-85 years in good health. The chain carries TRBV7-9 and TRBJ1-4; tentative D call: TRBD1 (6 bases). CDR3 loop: CASSDYQGIYEKLFF. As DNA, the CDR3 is TGTGCCAGCAGTGATTATCAGGGGATCTATGAAAAACTGTTTTTT. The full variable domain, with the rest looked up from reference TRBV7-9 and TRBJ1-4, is DTGVSQNPRHKITKRGQNVTFRCDPISEHNRLYWYRQTLGQGPEFLTYFQNEAQLEKSRLLSDRFSAERPKGSFSTLEIQRTEQGDSAMYLCASSDYQGIYEKLFFGSGTQLSVL.